These 5 T cell receptor beta chains were sequenced from one sample in a study of blood T cell repertoires in COVID-19. Sequencing used immunoSEQ multiplex PCR; TCRdb keeps in-frame clones, though not all of them. The sample records roughly 90,000 clones, 89% being singletons. The specimen sequenced was peripheral blood. These receptors all stem from an elderly woman with active COVID-19.

V usage is TRBV11-1 and J usage is TRBJ1-1, with D possibly being TRBD1 (6 bases). Germline V lookup: CDR1 SGHAT, CDR2 FQDESV (reference sequence). Trimming pared 1 base from V and 1 base from J, leaving 7 bases between. The CDR3 extends over 14 amino acids. CDR3 in DNA: TGTGCCAGCAGCTTAGAAGGGGGGAACACTGAAGCTTTCTTT. Translated, it gives CASSLEGGNTEAFF.

This chain links TRBV5-5 with TRBJ1-6; 12 nucleotides match TRBD1. CDR1 SGHKS and CDR2 YYEKEE come from the germline V gene (reference sequence). V lost 4 bases, J lost 5 bases, and 4 bases stayed unmatched. There are 16 residues in the CDR3. The CDR3 loop is CASSKGTGGDNSPLHF. The DNA for the CDR3 is TGTGCCAGCAGCAAGGGGACAGGGGGCGATAATTCACCCCTCCACTTT.

This chain links TRBV2 with TRBJ2-1; D is uncertain. From germline, CDR1 is SNHLY and CDR2 FYNNEI. The CDR3 runs 14 residues. Trimming removed 3 bases at V and 3 bases at J, with 9 bases between. CDR3 region: CASSDATVYNEQFF. CDR3 nucleotides: TGTGCCAGCAGTGATGCGACTGTCTACAATGAGCAGTTCTTC.

The J gene is TRBJ2-3, the V gene TRBV7-2; 7 bases agree with TRBD2. The V segment lost 5 bases and the J segment 5 bases; nucleotides outside the gene matches: 10. The CDR3 consists of 15 residues. CDR1 and CDR2 (germline): SGHTA, FQGNSA. CDR3 DNA sequence: TGTGCCAGCAGCCTCGGGAGGAGCAGAAGAGATACGCAGTATTTT. Translation: CASSLGRSRRDTQYF. The full variable domain, its missing parts supplied by reference TRBV7-2 and TRBJ2-3, is GAGVSQSPSNKVTEKGKDVELRCDPISGHTALYWYRQSLGQGLEFLIYFQGNSAPDKSGLPSDRFSAERTGGSVSTLTIQRTQQEDSAVYLCASSLGRSRRDTQYFGPGTRLTVL.

The CDR3 loop reads CASSPMDDSGYGYTF. CDR3 sequence (DNA): TGTGCCAGCTCACCGATGGACGATAGCGGCTATGGCTACACCTTC. The chain uses TRBV18 and TRBJ1-2; D is unclear. The V gene's germline CDR1 is KGHSH and CDR2 LQKENI. The CDR3 covers 15 residues. V shed 3 bases and J shed 4 bases, with 15 bases lying between them.